This TCR beta chain derives from a study of blood T cells in healthy people across ages. Study-level points and caveats: Unknown CMV status may confound age-related changes in expanded clones. Long-lived donors exceeded aged donors in naive CD4+ cells and diversity.

A second PCR of about 7 to 12 cycles used a sample-barcoded 5' primer and a J-beta primer mix. A template-switch adaptor that had 12 random nucleotides put a tag on each cDNA molecule. A single record per CDR3 protein comes from TCRdb applying MiXCR to the 5' RACE reads. The table has about 1.4 million distinct CDR3 sequences, roughly 59% seen once. Germline CDR1 and CDR2: SGHDT and YYEEEE. This CDR3 contains 15 residues. Trimming took 4 bases from V and 4 from J; bases not matched to a gene: 2. In the case of this clonotype: No antigen is known for it.

The clonotype comes from a man between 18 and 35 years old in good health. The rearrangement links TRBV5-6 to TRBJ1-6, with 10 bases aligning to TRBD1. What was sequenced was blood. CDR3 DNA sequence: TGTGCCAGCAGCGGGGACAGGGGTTATAATTCACCCCTCCACTTT. It yields the protein CASSGDRGYNSPLHF.